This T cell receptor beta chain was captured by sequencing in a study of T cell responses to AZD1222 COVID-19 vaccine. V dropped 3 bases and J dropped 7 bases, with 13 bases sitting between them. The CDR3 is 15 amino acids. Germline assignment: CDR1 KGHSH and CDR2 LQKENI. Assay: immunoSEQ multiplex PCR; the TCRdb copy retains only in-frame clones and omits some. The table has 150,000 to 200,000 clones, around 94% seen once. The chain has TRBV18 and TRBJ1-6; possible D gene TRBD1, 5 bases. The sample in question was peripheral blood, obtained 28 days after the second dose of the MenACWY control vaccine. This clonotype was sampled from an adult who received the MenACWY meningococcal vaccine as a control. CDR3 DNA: TGTGCCAGCTCACCTGGGGGAGGCACCAATTCACCCCTCCACTTT. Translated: CASSPGGGTNSPLHF.